Following are 32 T cell receptor beta chains from one sample sequenced in a study of early T cells in non-severe SARS-CoV-2 infection. TCRdb reanalysed the 5' RACE reads using MiXCR and keeps one entry per CDR3 protein. The sample consists of over 30,000 distinct CDR3 sequences, approximately 7.9% of them appearing once. Material: whole blood, obtained at baseline. These receptors were taken from an adult who was a healthcare worker with PCR-confirmed SARS-CoV-2 infection or an uninfected control (not recorded which).

This clonotype showed up just a few times. This sequence joins TRBV6-5 and TRBJ1-2; D gene ambiguous. Trimming stripped 4 bases from V and 5 bases from J, with 8 bases between. The CDR3 has 12 amino acids. The V gene's germline CDR1 is MNHEY and CDR2 SVGAGI. CDR3 loop: CASSSTTYGYTF. The CDR3 nucleotides are TGTGCCAGCAGTTCCACAACTTATGGCTACACCTTC.

The sample holds many counts of this clonotype. This chain uses TRBV4-3 with TRBJ1-1; 7 bases match TRBD1. V gave up 0 bases and J gave up 0 bases; unmatched junction bases: 10. The CDR3 is 18 amino acids. Germline values: CDR1 LGHNA, CDR2 YSLEER. The CDR3 nucleotides read TGCGCCAGCAGCCAAGATATAGGGACAGAGACTATGAACACTGAAGCTTTCTTT. Amino acid sequence: CASSQDIGTETMNTEAFF.

This clonotype was observed a few times. The rearrangement joins TRBV28 to TRBJ1-4; D unresolved. Per germline, CDR1 MDHEN and CDR2 SYDVKM. V was clipped by 3 bases and J by 8 bases, with 16 bases between them. CDR3 length: 15 residues. The CDR3 spells CASSLSKTMGEKLFF. CDR3 nucleotides: TGTGCCAGCAGTTTGTCGAAGACGATGGGGGAAAAACTGTTTTTT.

This clonotype has a handful of counts. This chain joins TRBV6-6 and TRBJ1-5, with D uncertain. Germline CDR1 MNHNY, CDR2 SVGAGI (reference sequence). V lost 5 bases, J lost 3 bases, and 17 bases lay in between. The CDR3 totals 16 residues. The DNA of the CDR3 is TGTGCCAGCAGTCTCAACCCTGGGATAGACAATCAGCCCCAGCATTTT. This codes for CASSLNPGIDNQPQHF.

V is TRBV6-2 or TRBV6-3 and J is TRBJ1-2, with D uncertain. V gave up 0 bases and J gave up 4 bases, with 9 bases separating them. The CDR3 length is 14 residues. CDR1 MNHEY and CDR2 SVGEGT come from the germline V gene. The CDR3 DNA is TGTGCCAGCAGTTACTCGGATACCCGCTATGGCTACACCTTC. Translated: CASSYSDTRYGYTF.

The chain links TRBV4-1 to TRBJ2-7; D remains unclear. V was shortened by 5 bases and J by 2 bases, with 13 bases between the two germline ends. CDR3 size: 14 residues. Germline values: CDR1 MGHRA, CDR2 YSYEKL. CDR3 in DNA: TGCGCCAGCAGCGTTAGACCTCCCCCCTACGAGCAGTACTTC. Its protein product is CASSVRPPPYEQYF.

This clonotype came up many times. In nucleotides, the CDR3 is TGTGCAAGTCGCTTAAGGTCGGCCAGGGGTAACTACGAGCAGTACTTC. This translates into CASRLRSARGNYEQYF. This chain joins TRBV12-2 and TRBJ2-7; the table assigns TRBD1, which was not confirmed against the DNA. TRBV12-2 is shown as a pseudogene. The CDR3 sequence is 16 residues long.

In its sample, this clonotype was seen many times. CDR3 protein: CASSHPGQEIPLHF. The CDR3 coding sequence is TGTGCCAGCAGCCATCCGGGACAGGAGATCCCCCTCCACTTT. The chain employs TRBV4-2 and TRBJ1-6, with 8 bases identical to TRBD1. V shed 3 bases and J 13 bases; nucleotides not matched to a gene: 8. The V gene's germline CDR1 is LGHNA and CDR2 YNFKEQ. The CDR3 loop spans 14 amino acids.

This clonotype occurred many times. The chain recombines TRBV6-5 with TRBJ1-5; no firm D call. Germline CDR1 reads MNHEY; CDR2 reads SVGAGI. The ends were cut back, 6 bases at V and 0 bases at J, with 12 bases in the middle. The CDR3 is 15 residues long. CDR3 in DNA: TGTGCCAGCAGCCCGAGAATGAATAGCAATCAGCCCCAGCATTTT. Amino acids: CASSPRMNSNQPQHF.

In this sample, this clonotype turned up many times. This chain connects TRBV9 to TRBJ1-2, with TRBD1 as a possible D gene (5 bases). Trimming stripped 0 bases from V and 6 bases from J, with 12 bases between. The CDR3 consists of 14 residues. CDR1 is SGDLS and CDR2 is YYNGEE in the germline V gene. Here the CDR3 reads CASSVVSGPDGYTF. The CDR3 DNA sequence: TGTGCCAGCAGCGTAGTGTCAGGGCCAGATGGCTACACCTTC. Filled out from reference TRBV9 and TRBJ1-2, the complete variable domain reads DSGVTQTPKHLITATGQRVTLRCSPRSGDLSVYWYQQSLDQGLQFLIQYYNGEERAKGNILERFSAQQFPDLHSELNLSSLELGDSALYFCASSVVSGPDGYTFGSGTRLTVV.

The table lists this clonotype with a few counts. The junction does not match germline at one end; this may be a read error. The chain uses TRBV2 and TRBJ2-3; no definite D call. This CDR3 has 10 residues. The germline V gene encodes CDR1 SNHLY and CDR2 FYNNEI. Here the CDR3 reads CASTGSDRFF. Written as DNA, the CDR3 is TGTGCCAGCACAGGCAGCGACCGTTTCTTT.

As regards this clonotype: A much bigger clone sits one base away, suggesting this may be a read error. The chain couples TRBV11-2 to TRBJ2-1; D is uncertain. Germline CDR1 is SGHAT and CDR2 is FQNNGV. The CDR3 sequence is 11 residues long. Here the CDR3 DNA reads TGTGCCAGCAGCTTAGCTGGTGAGCGGTTCTTC. It translates to CASSLAGERFF.

This clonotype came up a few times. The chain has TRBV10-3 and TRBJ2-3; 10 nucleotides match TRBD2. There are 15 residues in the CDR3. Germline CDR1 reads ENHRY; CDR2 reads SYGVKD. J was trimmed by 2 bases and V by 6 bases; bases with no gene match: 5. The CDR3 protein is CAIREGLADTDTQYF. DNA for the CDR3: TGTGCCATCAGAGAAGGACTAGCGGACACAGATACGCAGTATTTT.

This CDR3 is CASSQGVDSITDTQYF. The CDR3 region has the DNA TGTGCCAGCAGCCAAGGGGTGGACTCGATCACAGATACGCAGTATTTT. The chain carries TRBV4-2 and TRBJ2-3; perhaps TRBD2 as D (5 bases). Per germline, CDR1 LGHNA and CDR2 YNFKEQ. The V end lost 1 base, the J end lost 2 bases, and 13 bases lay between the germline ends. This CDR3 region has 16 residues.

This clonotype was seen more than once but under ten times. The V and J genes are TRBV10-1 and TRBJ2-3, with 9 bases fitting TRBD1. V shed 8 bases, J shed 3 bases, and the junction held 6 bases outside the gene matches. Germline lookup yields CDR1 WNHNN and CDR2 SYGVQD (reference sequence). CDR3 length: 14 residues. The CDR3 DNA reads TGCGCCAGCGCCGGGGACAGGGAGACAGATACGCAGTATTTT. Its translation: CASAGDRETDTQYF.

This clonotype has at least ten counts. The chain employs TRBV18 and TRBJ1-1, with TRBD1 matching 10 bases. The germline V gene encodes CDR1 KGHSH and CDR2 LQKENI. V shed 4 bases, J shed 3 bases, and the junction held 5 bases outside the gene matches. This CDR3 has 15 residues. The CDR3 DNA reads TGTGCCAGCTCACGGCGGACAGGGGGAGACACTGAAGCTTTCTTT. This sequence encodes CASSRRTGGDTEAFF.

This clonotype was seen many times. The rearrangement uses TRBV10-3 and TRBJ2-3; D is possibly TRBD2 (6 bases). Germline V gene sequence: CDR1 ENHRY, CDR2 SYGVKD. The CDR3 covers 16 residues. Trimming took 4 bases from V and 4 from J, leaving 18 bases between them. CDR3: CAISARDSSSPDTQYF. The CDR3 DNA reads TGTGCCATCAGTGCTAGGGACTCAAGCAGCCCAGATACGCAGTATTTT.

This clonotype appeared many times. This chain's CDR3 is CSTSGGRYEQYF. In nucleotides, the CDR3 is TGCAGCACTAGCGGGGGACGGTACGAGCAGTACTTC. The J gene is TRBJ2-7, the V gene TRBV20-1; 11 bases fit TRBD2. This CDR3 comprises 12 residues. From germline, CDR1 is DFQATT and CDR2 SNEGSKA (reference sequence).

This clonotype was recorded many times. The J gene is TRBJ2-1, the V gene TRBV7-9, with 9 positions matching TRBD1. The CDR3 spans 14 residues. Per germline, CDR1 SEHNR and CDR2 FQNEAQ (reference sequence). Unmatched junction bases numbered 8, after V lost 6 bases and J lost 8 bases. CDR3 amino acids: CASRPRDRDDEQFF. DNA of the CDR3: TGTGCCAGCAGACCCCGGGACAGGGACGATGAGCAGTTCTTC.

The chain couples TRBV7-2 to TRBJ1-6; 8 nucleotides match TRBD1. This CDR3 comprises 16 residues. V lost 5 bases and J lost 9; bases outside the gene matches: 12. The germline V gene encodes CDR1 SGHTA and CDR2 FQGNSA. DNA for the CDR3: TGTGCCAGCAGCCATTCAGGGGGCAGGGACCGTTCACCCCTCCACTTT. Translated: CASSHSGGRDRSPLHF.

This clonotype was picked up many times. The rearrangement joins TRBV20-1 to TRBJ1-5; tentatively, D is TRBD1 (5 bases). Trimming left V 4 bases short and J 0 bases short, with 13 bases between. In germline, CDR1 is DFQATT, CDR2 SNEGSKA (reference sequence). The length of the CDR3 is 15 residues. CDR3 in amino acids: CSATQEGYSNQPQHF. As DNA, the CDR3 is TGCAGTGCTACTCAGGAGGGGTATAGCAATCAGCCCCAGCATTTT.

This clonotype was recorded a few times. The chain links TRBV28 to TRBJ2-2; 7 positions agree with TRBD1. The trim removed 5 bases at V and 2 bases at J, leaving 8 bases unmatched. This CDR3 comprises 16 residues. The germline V gene has CDR1 MDHEN and CDR2 SYDVKM. The CDR3 coding sequence is TGTGCCAGCAGTAAACCGGGACAGAGCAACACCGGGGAGCTGTTTTTT. As protein: CASSKPGQSNTGELFF.

The rearrangement links TRBV30 to TRBJ2-5; D unresolved. CDR1 is GTSNPN, CDR2 SVGIG, per germline (reference sequence). CDR3 length: 14 residues. The ends were cut back, 4 bases at V and 0 bases at J, with 12 bases in the middle. CDR3 sequence reads: CAWKPWQNQETQYF. CDR3 DNA: TGTGCCTGGAAGCCTTGGCAGAACCAAGAGACCCAGTACTTC.

This clonotype was recorded at least ten times. This chain links TRBV12-3 or TRBV12-4 with TRBJ1-1; D is uncertain. This CDR3 has 14 residues. With 3 bases removed from V and 8 bases from J, the gap between germline ends came to 16 bases. CDR3 residues: CASSLRLWSAEAFF. DNA of the CDR3: TGTGCCAGCAGTTTGAGGTTGTGGTCGGCGGAAGCTTTCTTT.

The chain carries TRBV28 and TRBJ2-7; D gene unclear. This CDR3 has 14 residues. The germline V gene has CDR1 MDHEN and CDR2 SYDVKM. V was trimmed by 3 bases and J by 4 bases, leaving 13 bases between them. In DNA, the CDR3 is TGTGCCAGCAGTTTCGCGACGACTCCTTACGAGCAGTACTTC. Residues: CASSFATTPYEQYF.

This clonotype was recorded a few times. The chain joins TRBV19 to TRBJ2-3; D call uncertain. CDR3 length equals 14 residues. Germline assignment: CDR1 LNHDA and CDR2 SQIVND (reference sequence). V was trimmed by 10 bases and J by 4 bases, leaving 18 bases between them. CDR3 nucleotides: TGTGCCACCACGGACGGCGCAAGGGCAGATACGCAGTATTTT. As protein: CATTDGARADTQYF.

This clonotype was seen ten or more times. This sequence joins TRBV12-3 or TRBV12-4 and TRBJ2-4; possible D gene TRBD2, 7 bases. This CDR3 is 12 amino acids long. With 7 bases removed from V and 7 bases from J, the gap between germline ends came to 11 bases. CDR3 DNA sequence: TGTGCCAGCACCGCGGGGGCCAACATTCAGTACTTC. Amino acids: CASTAGANIQYF.

J is TRBJ2-3 and V is TRBV28; 8 bases line up with TRBD1. There are 16 residues in the CDR3. Germline CDR1 is MDHEN and CDR2 is SYDVKM. J gave up 5 bases and V 6 bases, and 13 bases lay outside the gene matches. The CDR3, as DNA: TGTGCCAGCAGCCCTGTGGGGCAGGGGGCTGAAGATACGCAGTATTTT. It encodes CASSPVGQGAEDTQYF.

CDR3 in DNA: TGTGCCAGCAGTTTGATGGGCGGGGCCTACAATGAGCAGTTCTTC. This codes for CASSLMGGAYNEQFF. The V and J genes are TRBV27 and TRBJ2-1; possible D gene TRBD2, 6 bases. Trimming left V 3 bases short and J 2 bases short, with 11 bases between. From germline, CDR1 is MNHEY and CDR2 SMNVEV (reference sequence). The CDR3 spans 15 residues.

In DNA, the CDR3 is TGTGCCAGCTACCTGGGGGCGGGGATCAACGAGCAGTACTTC. Its protein is CASYLGAGINEQYF. V gene TRBV7-8 combines with J gene TRBJ2-7; D is perhaps TRBD1 or TRBD2 (6 bases each). V was pared by 8 bases and J by 5 bases, with 19 bases between. Germline loops: CDR1 SGHVS, CDR2 FQNEAQ. CDR3 length: 14 amino acids.

V and J are TRBV5-4 and TRBJ1-1; D is possibly TRBD1 (6 bases). The CDR3 runs 16 residues. Trimming removed 0 bases at V and 2 bases at J, with 14 bases between. CDR1 and CDR2 from the germline V gene are SGHNT and YYREEE (reference sequence). CDR3 in amino acids: CASSLDLGTQNTEAFF. The CDR3 region has the DNA TGTGCCAGCAGCTTGGATCTGGGGACACAAAACACTGAAGCTTTCTTT.

This chain uses TRBV9 with TRBJ2-3; 7 bases line up with TRBD2. Looked up from germline, CDR1 is SGDLS and CDR2 is YYNGEE. Trimming removed 3 bases from V and 2 bases from J; junction bases left unmatched: 3. The CDR3 consists of 14 residues. In DNA, the CDR3 is TGTGCCAGCAGCGCGCGGGGGATCACAGATACGCAGTATTTT. Encoded protein: CASSARGITDTQYF.